The text below deals with one TCR beta chain. The data derive from a study of shared clonotypes between healthy human individuals. TCRdb's copy holds only in-frame clones and misses some; the assay was immunoSEQ multiplex PCR. The repertoire includes more than 400,000 clones, roughly 80% of them detected once, and about 13% sits in the top ten. CDR3 length equals 14 residues. V dropped 0 bases and J dropped 10 bases, with 11 bases sitting between them. The germline gives CDR1 SGHNT, CDR2 YYREEE (reference sequence). The V gene is TRBV5-4, the J gene TRBJ1-6; tentatively, D is TRBD1 (6 bases). Sequenced material: PBMCs. The receptor was isolated from a middle-aged woman in good health. Some clones in this sample may be carry-over from other donors' samples. The CDR3 coding sequence is TGTGCCAGCAGCTTGGCAGGGGCCGCATCACCCCTCCACTTT. Protein sequence: CASSLAGAASPLHF.